Below, one TCR beta chain is given with its context. Its antigen is as yet unknown. The CDR3 totals 15 residues. With 3 bases clipped from V and 7 bases from J, the junction kept 3 bases outside the gene matches. Per the germline V gene, CDR1 is WNHNN and CDR2 is SYGVQD (reference sequence). Some clones are missing from TCRdb's copy, which holds only in-frame ones; the method was immunoSEQ multiplex PCR. Of approximately 11,000 clones in the sample, about nine tenths were seen once. This sample is drawn from a study of OX40 agonist ivuxolimab in advanced cancers. Study details: Intravenous ivuxolimab at 0.01 to 10 mg/kg was given to patients every 2 weeks. Subjects had a mean age of 60 years, with a range of about 23 to 79; around 80% were male. Regarding the study as a whole: There was clonal expansion of CD4+ and CD8+ blood T cells by week 6 at 0.1 to 3.0 mg/kg.

The TCR was taken from an adult with an advanced solid tumor such as melanoma, head and neck, liver or kidney cancer. The sample in question was CD4+ or CD8+ T cells sorted from blood, obtained in a trial of the OX40 agonist ivuxolimab. V and J are TRBV10-1 and TRBJ2-2; the match to TRBD2 covers 12 bases. CDR3 in amino acids: CASSDLAGGDGELFF. In DNA form, the CDR3 reads TGCGCCAGCAGTGACCTAGCGGGAGGGGACGGGGAGCTGTTTTTT.